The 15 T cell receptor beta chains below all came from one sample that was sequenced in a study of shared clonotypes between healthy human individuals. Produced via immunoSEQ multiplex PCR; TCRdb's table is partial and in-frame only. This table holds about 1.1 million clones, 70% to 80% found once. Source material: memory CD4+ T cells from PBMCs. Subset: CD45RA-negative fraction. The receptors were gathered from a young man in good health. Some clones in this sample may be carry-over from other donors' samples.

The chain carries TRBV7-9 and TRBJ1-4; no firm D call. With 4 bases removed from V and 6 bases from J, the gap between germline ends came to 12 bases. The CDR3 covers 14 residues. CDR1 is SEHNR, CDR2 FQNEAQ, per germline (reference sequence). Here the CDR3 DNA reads TGTGCCAGCAGCTCCGGACCGTTCCATGAAAAACTGTTTTTT. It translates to CASSSGPFHEKLFF.

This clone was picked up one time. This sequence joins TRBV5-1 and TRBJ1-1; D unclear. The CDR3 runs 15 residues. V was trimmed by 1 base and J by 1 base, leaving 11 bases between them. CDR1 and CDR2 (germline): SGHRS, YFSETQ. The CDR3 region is CASSLMETQNTEAFF. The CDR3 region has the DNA TGCGCCAGCAGCTTGATGGAGACACAGAACACTGAAGCTTTCTTT.

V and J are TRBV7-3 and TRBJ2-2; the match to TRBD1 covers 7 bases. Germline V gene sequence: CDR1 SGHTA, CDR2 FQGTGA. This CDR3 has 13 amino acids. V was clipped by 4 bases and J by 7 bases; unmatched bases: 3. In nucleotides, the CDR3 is TGTGCCAGCAGCTCACAGGGGTACGGGGAGCTGTTTTTT. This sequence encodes CASSSQGYGELFF.

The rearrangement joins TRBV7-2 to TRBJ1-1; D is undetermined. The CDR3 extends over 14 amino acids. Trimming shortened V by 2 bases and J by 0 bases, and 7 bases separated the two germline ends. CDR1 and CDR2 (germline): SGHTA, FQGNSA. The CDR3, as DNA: TGTGCCAGCAGCTTACGACGGATGAACACTGAAGCTTTCTTT. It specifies CASSLRRMNTEAFF.

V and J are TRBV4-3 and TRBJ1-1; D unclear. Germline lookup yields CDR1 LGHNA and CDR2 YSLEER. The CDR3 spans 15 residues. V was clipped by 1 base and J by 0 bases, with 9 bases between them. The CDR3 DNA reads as TGCGCCAGCAGCCAAGGGGCAGGTCTGAACACTGAAGCTTTCTTT. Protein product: CASSQGAGLNTEAFF.

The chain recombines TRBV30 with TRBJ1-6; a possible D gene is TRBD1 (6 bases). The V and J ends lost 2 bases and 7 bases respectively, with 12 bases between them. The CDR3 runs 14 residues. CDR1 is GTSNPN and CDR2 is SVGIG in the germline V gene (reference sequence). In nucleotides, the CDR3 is TGTGCCTGGAGTTTGCCCAGGGGAAATTCACCCCTCCACTTT. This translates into CAWSLPRGNSPLHF.

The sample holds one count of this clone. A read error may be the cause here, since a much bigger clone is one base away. CDR3 residues: CASSLNYGYTF. In DNA form, the CDR3 reads TGTGCCAGCAGCTTAAACTATGGCTACACCTTC. The rearrangement uses TRBV9 and TRBJ1-2; D call uncertain. CDR3 length: 11 residues. V dropped 4 bases and J dropped 2 bases, with 3 bases sitting between them. In germline, CDR1 is SGDLS, CDR2 YYNGEE. Supplemented by reference TRBV9 and TRBJ1-2, the full variable domain reads DSGVTQTPKHLITATGQRVTLRCSPRSGDLSVYWYQQSLDQGLQFLIQYYNGEERAKGNILERFSAQQFPDLHSELNLSSLELGDSALYFCASSLNYGYTFGSGTRLTVV.

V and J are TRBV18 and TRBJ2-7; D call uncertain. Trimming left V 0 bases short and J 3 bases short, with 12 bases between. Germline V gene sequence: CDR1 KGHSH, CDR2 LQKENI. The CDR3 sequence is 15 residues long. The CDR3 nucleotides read TGTGCCAGCTCACCACCTGGACCTATCTTCTACGAGCAGTACTTC. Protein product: CASSPPGPIFYEQYF.

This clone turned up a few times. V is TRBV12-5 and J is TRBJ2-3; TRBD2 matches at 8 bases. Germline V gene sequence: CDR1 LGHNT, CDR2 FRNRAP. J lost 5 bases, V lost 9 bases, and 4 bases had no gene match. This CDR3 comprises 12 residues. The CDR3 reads CASGRGGDTQYF. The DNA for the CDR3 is TGTGCTAGCGGGAGGGGAGGAGATACGCAGTATTTT.

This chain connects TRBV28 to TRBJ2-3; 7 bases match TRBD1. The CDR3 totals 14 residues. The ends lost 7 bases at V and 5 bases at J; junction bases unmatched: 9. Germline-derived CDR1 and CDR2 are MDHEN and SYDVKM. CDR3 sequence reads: CASKGALIVDTQYF. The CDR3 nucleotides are TGTGCCAGCAAGGGGGCCCTGATCGTAGATACGCAGTATTTT.

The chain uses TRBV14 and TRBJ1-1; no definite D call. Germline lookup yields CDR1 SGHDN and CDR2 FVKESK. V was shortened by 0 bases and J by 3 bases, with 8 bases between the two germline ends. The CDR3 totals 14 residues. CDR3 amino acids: CASSQDVYYTEAFF. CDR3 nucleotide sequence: TGTGCCAGCAGCCAAGATGTATATTACACTGAAGCTTTCTTT.

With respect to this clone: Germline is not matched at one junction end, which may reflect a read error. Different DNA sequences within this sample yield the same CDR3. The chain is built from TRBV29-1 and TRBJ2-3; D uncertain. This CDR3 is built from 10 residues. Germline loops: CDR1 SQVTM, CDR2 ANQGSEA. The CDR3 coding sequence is TGCAGCGTTGATACAGACACGCAGTATTTT. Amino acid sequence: CSVDTDTQYF.

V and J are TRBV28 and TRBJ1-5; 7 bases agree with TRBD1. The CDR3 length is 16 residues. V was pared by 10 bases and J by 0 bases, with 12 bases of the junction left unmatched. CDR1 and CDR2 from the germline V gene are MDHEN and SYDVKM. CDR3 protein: CATQRGDRVSNQPQHF. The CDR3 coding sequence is TGTGCCACTCAAAGGGGCGACAGGGTTAGCAATCAGCCCCAGCATTTT.

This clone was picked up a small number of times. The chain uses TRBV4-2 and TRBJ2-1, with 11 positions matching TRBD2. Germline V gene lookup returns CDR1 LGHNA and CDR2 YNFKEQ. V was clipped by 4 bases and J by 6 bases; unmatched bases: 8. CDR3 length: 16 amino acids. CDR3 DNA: TGTGCCAGCAGCCCCGGGACTAGCGGATTTGGCAATGAGCAGTTCTTC. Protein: CASSPGTSGFGNEQFF.

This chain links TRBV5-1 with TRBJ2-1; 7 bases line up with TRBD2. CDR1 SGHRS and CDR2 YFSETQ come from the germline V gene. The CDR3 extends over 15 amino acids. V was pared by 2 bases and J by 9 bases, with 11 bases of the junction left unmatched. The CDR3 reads CASSLFLEAGVEQFF. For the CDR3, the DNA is TGCGCCAGCAGCTTATTTCTAGAGGCGGGGGTTGAGCAGTTCTTC.